This TCR beta chain was captured by sequencing in a study of blood T cell repertoires in COVID-19. About the research overall: Sources were T cells, B-cell-depleted T cells, or PBMCs; the material itself was cDNA or gDNA.

TCRdb's table, derived via immunoSEQ multiplex PCR, lists solely in-frame clones and lacks some. The sample has 250,000 to 300,000 clones; 88% are singletons. Germline CDR1 is KGHSH and CDR2 is LQKENI. V lost 0 bases to trimming and J lost 5 bases, with 10 bases between them. This CDR3 is built from 14 residues. The sequence was collected from a woman aged 25 to 39 who had recovered from COVID-19. Input material: peripheral blood. The chain couples TRBV18 to TRBJ2-5; perhaps TRBD1 as D (7 bases). The CDR3 nucleotides are TGTGCCAGCTCACCACCGACAGGGAGGGAGACCCAGTACTTC. Translated: CASSPPTGRETQYF.